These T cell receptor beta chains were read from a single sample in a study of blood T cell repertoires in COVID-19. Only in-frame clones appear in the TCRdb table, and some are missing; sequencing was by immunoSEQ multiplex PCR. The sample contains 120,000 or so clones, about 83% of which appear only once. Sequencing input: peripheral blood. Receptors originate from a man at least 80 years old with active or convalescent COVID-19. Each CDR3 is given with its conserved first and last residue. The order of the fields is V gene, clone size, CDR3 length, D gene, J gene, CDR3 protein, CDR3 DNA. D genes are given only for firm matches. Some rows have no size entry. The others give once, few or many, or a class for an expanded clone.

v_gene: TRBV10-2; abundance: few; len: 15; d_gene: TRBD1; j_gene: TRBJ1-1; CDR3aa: CASRSGTGGYGEAFF; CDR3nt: TGCGCCAGCCGATCTGGGACAGGGGGTTACGGTGAAGCTTTCTTT
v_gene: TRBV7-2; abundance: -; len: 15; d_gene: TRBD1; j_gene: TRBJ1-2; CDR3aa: CASSPGQLRDYGYTF; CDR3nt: TGTGCCAGCAGCCCGGGACAGTTGAGGGACTATGGCTACACCTTC
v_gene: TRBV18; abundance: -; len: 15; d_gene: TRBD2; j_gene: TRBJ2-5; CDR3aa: CASSPPVLAGETQYF; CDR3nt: TGTGCCAGCTCACCACCGGTCTTAGCGGGTGAGACCCAGTACTTC
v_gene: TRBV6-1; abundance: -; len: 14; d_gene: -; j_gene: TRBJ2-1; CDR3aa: CASSDSSSYNEQFF; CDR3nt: TGTGCCAGCAGTGATAGTAGCTCCTACAATGAGCAGTTCTTC
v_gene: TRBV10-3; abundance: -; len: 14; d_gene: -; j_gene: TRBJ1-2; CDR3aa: CAISESKGGHGYTF; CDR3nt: TGTGCCATCAGTGAGTCGAAAGGGGGACATGGCTACACCTTC
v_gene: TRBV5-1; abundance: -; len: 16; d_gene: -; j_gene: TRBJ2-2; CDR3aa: CASSLGVTGNTGELFF; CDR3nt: TGCGCCAGCAGCTTGGGGGTGACAGGGAACACCGGGGAGCTGTTTTTT
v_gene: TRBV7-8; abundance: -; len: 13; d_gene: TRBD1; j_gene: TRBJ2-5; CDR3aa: CASSFGTGETQYF; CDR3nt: TGTGCCAGCAGCTTCGGGACAGGAGAGACCCAGTACTTC
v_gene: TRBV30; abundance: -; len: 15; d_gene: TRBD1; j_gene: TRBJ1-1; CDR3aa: CAWSFTGGANTEAFF; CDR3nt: TGTGCCTGGAGTTTTACAGGGGGCGCGAACACTGAAGCTTTCTTT
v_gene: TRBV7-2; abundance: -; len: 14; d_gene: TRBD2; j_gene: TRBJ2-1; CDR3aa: CASSLGLAGDEQFF; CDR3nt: TGTGCCAGCAGCTTAGGGTTAGCGGGGGATGAGCAGTTCTTC
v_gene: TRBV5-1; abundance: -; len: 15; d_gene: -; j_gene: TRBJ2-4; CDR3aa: CASSLVVGGQNIQYF; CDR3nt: TGCGCCAGCAGCTTGGTAGTGGGGGGTCAAAACATTCAGTACTTC
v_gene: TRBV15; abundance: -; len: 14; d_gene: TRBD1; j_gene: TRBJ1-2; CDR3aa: CATSPGQGFYGYTF; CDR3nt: TGTGCCACCAGCCCGGGACAGGGGTTTTATGGCTACACCTTC
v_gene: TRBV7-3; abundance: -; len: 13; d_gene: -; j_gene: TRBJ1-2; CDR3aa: CASSSAGNYGYTF; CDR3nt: TGTGCCAGCAGCTCTGCAGGGAACTATGGCTACACCTTC
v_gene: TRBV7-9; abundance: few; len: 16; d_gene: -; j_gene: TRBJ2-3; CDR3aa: CASSLALPGATDTQYF; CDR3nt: TGTGCCAGCAGCTTAGCGCTACCAGGGGCTACAGATACGCAGTATTTT
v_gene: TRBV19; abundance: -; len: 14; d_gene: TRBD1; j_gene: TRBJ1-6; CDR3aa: CASRAGQVDSPLHF; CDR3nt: TGTGCCAGTAGAGCAGGACAGGTGGATTCACCCCTCCACTTT
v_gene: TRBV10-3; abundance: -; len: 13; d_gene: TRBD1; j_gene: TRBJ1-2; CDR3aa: CAISSDRENGYTF; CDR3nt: TGTGCCATCAGTTCGGACAGGGAGAATGGCTACACCTTC
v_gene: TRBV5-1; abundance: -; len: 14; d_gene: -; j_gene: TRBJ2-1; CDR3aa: CASAVESSLNEQFF; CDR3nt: TGCGCCAGCGCGGTTGAGAGTAGCCTGAATGAGCAGTTCTTC